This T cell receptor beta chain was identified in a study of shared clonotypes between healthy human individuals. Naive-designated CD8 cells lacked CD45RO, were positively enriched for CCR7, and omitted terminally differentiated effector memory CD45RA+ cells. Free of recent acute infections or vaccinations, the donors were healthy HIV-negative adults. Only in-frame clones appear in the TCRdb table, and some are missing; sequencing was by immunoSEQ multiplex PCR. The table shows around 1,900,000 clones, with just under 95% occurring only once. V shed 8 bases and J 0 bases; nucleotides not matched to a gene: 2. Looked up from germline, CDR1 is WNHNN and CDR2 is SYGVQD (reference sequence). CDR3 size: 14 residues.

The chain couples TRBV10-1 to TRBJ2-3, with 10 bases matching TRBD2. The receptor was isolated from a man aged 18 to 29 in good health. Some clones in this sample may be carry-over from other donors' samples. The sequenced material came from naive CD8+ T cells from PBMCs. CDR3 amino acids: CASRTSGSTDTQYF. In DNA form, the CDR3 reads TGCGCCAGCCGGACTAGCGGTAGCACAGATACGCAGTATTTT.